This T cell receptor (beta chain) was profiled in a study of blood T cell repertoires in COVID-19. Overall study context: Some COVID-19 samples were acute and others convalescent; all came from the United States, Italy and Spain. PBMCs, B-cell-depleted T cells, or T cells were the source of the cDNA or gDNA that made up the material.

Germline CDR1 SGHNT, CDR2 YYREEE (reference sequence). Deletions cut 3 bases from V and 6 bases from J, with 4 bases between. The CDR3 is 11 residues long. In the original workflow: The authors estimated nucleated cell counts from reference gene primer amplification. Assay: immunoSEQ multiplex PCR; the TCRdb copy retains only in-frame clones and omits some. V, J and clone size are taken as reported in that table, and D and trimming were inferred from the DNA itself. The sample contains 35,000 to 45,000 clones, roughly 90% of which appear only once. The sequencing sample was made of peripheral blood. The origin of this receptor is a man aged 55 to 70 with acute or convalescent COVID-19. The gene calls are TRBV5-4 and TRBJ2-1, with D unclear. Here the CDR3 reads CASSSLNEQFF. CDR3 sequence (DNA): TGTGCCAGCAGCTCCCTCAATGAGCAGTTCTTC.